This entry is about one T cell receptor (beta chain). This sample is drawn from a study of shared T cell receptors in the human thymus. Produced via immunoSEQ multiplex PCR; TCRdb's table is partial and in-frame only. This table holds approximately 760,000 clones, 75% to 90% found once. Germline V gene lookup returns CDR1 MNHEY and CDR2 SVGAGI. Trimming took off 6 bases at V and 8 bases at J, with 10 bases between the two ends. CDR3 length: 12 residues. The same sample was also studied in work on human thymus T cells. That work states: All donors were healthy Finnish infants who were undergoing corrective surgery to treat congenital heart defects. The study used thymus tissue resected during corrective heart surgery. Thymic and blood repertoires appeared to show biased V and J gene usage. A high degree of thymic repertoire overlap among unrelated individuals was reported in related research.

This chain links TRBV6-5 with TRBJ2-2; D gene uncertain. Sequencing was carried out using thymocytes. This receptor was obtained from a girl under three years old with a congenital heart defect. The CDR3 protein is CASSLPWGELFF. CDR3 in DNA: TGTGCCAGCAGCCTACCCTGGGGGGAGCTGTTTTTT.